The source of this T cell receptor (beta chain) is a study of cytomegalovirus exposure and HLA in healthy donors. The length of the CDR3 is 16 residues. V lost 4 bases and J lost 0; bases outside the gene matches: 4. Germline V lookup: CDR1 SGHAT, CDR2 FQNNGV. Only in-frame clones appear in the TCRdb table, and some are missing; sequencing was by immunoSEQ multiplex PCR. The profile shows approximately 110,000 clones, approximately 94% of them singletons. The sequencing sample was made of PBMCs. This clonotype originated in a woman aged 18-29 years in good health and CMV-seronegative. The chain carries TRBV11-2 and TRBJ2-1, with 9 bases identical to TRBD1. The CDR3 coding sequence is TGTGCCAGCAGCTCAGGGACAGGGAGCTCCTACAATGAGCAGTTCTTC. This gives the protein CASSSGTGSSYNEQFF.